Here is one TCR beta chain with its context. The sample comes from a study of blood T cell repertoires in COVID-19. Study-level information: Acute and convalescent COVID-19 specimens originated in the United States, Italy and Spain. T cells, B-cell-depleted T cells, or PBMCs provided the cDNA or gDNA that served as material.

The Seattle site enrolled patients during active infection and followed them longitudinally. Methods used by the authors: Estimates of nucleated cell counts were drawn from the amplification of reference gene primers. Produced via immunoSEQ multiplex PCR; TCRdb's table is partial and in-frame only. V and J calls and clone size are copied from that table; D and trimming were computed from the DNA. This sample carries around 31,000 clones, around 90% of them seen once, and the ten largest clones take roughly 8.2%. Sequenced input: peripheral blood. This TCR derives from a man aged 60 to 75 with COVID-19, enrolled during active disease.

CDR3 amino acids: CASSSASPYNEQFF. The CDR3 nucleotides are TGTGCCAGCAGTTCAGCGTCCCCCTACAATGAGCAGTTCTTC. The chain recombines TRBV27 with TRBJ2-1, with D uncertain. Germline assignment: CDR1 MNHEY and CDR2 SMNVEV (reference sequence). CDR3 length: 14 amino acids. V shed 4 bases and J shed 2 bases, with 9 bases lying between them.